The 13 T cell receptor beta chains presented below share a single source sample, sequenced in a study of T-cell reconstitution after alpha-beta-depleted transplantation in children. Construction of the TCRbeta library involved unique molecular identifiers. TCRdb re-analysed the PCR reads in MiXCR, keeping a single row per CDR3 protein. Found here are under 400,000 distinct CDR3 sequences, around 25% of them singletons; the top ten hold 10% to 11%. The source was PBMCs, mostly from graft donor cells, collected 180 days after TCRalphabeta/CD19-depleted stem cell transplant. The receptors originated from a male patient under 18 who had a stem cell transplant for acute lymphoblastic leukemia, so the T cells may come from the graft donor.

This clonotype was observed at least ten times. The chain links TRBV5-1 to TRBJ2-5; 8 bases align to TRBD1. The V segment lost 4 bases and the J segment 4 bases; nucleotides outside the gene matches: 6. This CDR3 has 14 residues. Germline V gene sequence: CDR1 SGHRS, CDR2 YFSETQ. Here the CDR3 reads CASSPGQVGETQYF. CDR3 bases: TGCGCCAGCAGCCCGGGACAGGTCGGAGAGACCCAGTACTTC.

This clonotype was counted between two and nine times. This chain joins TRBV20-1 and TRBJ2-2; D gene ambiguous. Germline values: CDR1 DFQATT, CDR2 SNEGSKA (reference sequence). Trimming cost V 5 bases and J 2 bases, with 21 bases left between them. This CDR3 is 17 amino acids long. The CDR3 loop reads CSAPPLSPIANTGELFF. CDR3 bases: TGCAGTGCTCCCCCCCTCAGCCCCATAGCAAACACCGGGGAGCTGTTTTTT.

CDR3 coding DNA: TGTGCCAGCAAACTAGCGGGGGCCGTACCTGATACGCAGTATTTT. Amino acid sequence: CASKLAGAVPDTQYF. The rearrangement links TRBV27 to TRBJ2-3, with 11 bases fitting TRBD2. From germline, CDR1 is MNHEY and CDR2 SMNVEV (reference sequence). Unmatched junction bases numbered 9, after V lost 7 bases and J lost 6 bases. The CDR3 is 15 residues long.

The rearrangement joins TRBV12-3 or TRBV12-4 to TRBJ2-6; D unclear. There are 15 residues in the CDR3. V was trimmed by 7 bases and J by 0 bases, leaving 10 bases between them. CDR3 in DNA: TGTGCCAGCAAATCCCTAGGCTCTGGGGCCAACGTCCTGACTTTC. Translated: CASKSLGSGANVLTF.

V and J are TRBV10-1 and TRBJ2-7; D unclear. Germline V gene lookup returns CDR1 WNHNN and CDR2 SYGVQD (reference sequence). CDR3 length equals 14 residues. The V end lost 3 bases, the J end lost 3 bases, and 12 bases lay between the germline ends. The CDR3 region is CASSDYGRRYEQYF. In DNA, the CDR3 is TGCGCCAGCAGTGACTATGGCCGCCGCTACGAGCAGTACTTC.

The chain uses TRBV5-1 and TRBJ1-2, with D possibly being TRBD1 (5 bases). Germline values: CDR1 SGHRS, CDR2 YFSETQ. Between the trimmed V and J ends, which lost 0 bases and 3 bases, there was a span of 9 bases. This CDR3 contains 14 residues. CDR3 nucleotide sequence: TGCGCCAGCAGCTTGGACCAGGGTGACTATGGCTACACCTTC. Its translation: CASSLDQGDYGYTF. Full variable domain (missing parts from reference TRBV5-1 and TRBJ1-2): KAGVTQTPRYLIKTRGQQVTLSCSPISGHRSVSWYQQTPGQGLQFLFEYFSETQRNKGNFPGRFSGRQFSNSRSEMNVSTLELGDSALYLCASSLDQGDYGYTFGSGTRLTVV.

V and J are TRBV7-2 and TRBJ2-1; D gene unclear. CDR3 size: 13 residues. Germline lookup yields CDR1 SGHTA and CDR2 FQGNSA. V was shortened by 5 bases and J by 10 bases, with 15 bases between the two germline ends. CDR3 in amino acids: CASSLSWTWEQFF. The CDR3 DNA is TGTGCCAGCAGCCTAAGCTGGACGTGGGAGCAGTTCTTC.

In this sample, this clonotype turned up a few times. J is TRBJ2-3 and V is TRBV12-3 or TRBV12-4; tentative D call: TRBD2 (5 bases). The CDR3 contains 16 residues. V was trimmed by 3 bases and J by 2 bases, leaving 15 bases between them. DNA for the CDR3: TGTGCCAGCAGTTTGCCGAGCGGCGAGCTCACAGATACGCAGTATTTT. Translating it yields CASSLPSGELTDTQYF.

The table lists this clonotype with a few counts. The J gene is TRBJ2-6, the V gene TRBV5-1; TRBD2 matches at 9 bases. Trimming cost V 3 bases and J 4 bases; bases outside gene matches: 8. CDR1 is SGHRS, CDR2 YFSETQ, per germline. This CDR3 is built from 17 residues. CDR3 nucleotide sequence: TGCGCCAGCAGCTCGGGAGCGGGGGGATACGGGGCCAACGTCCTGACTTTC. Amino acid sequence: CASSSGAGGYGANVLTF.

The table lists this clonotype with a few counts. This chain links TRBV20-1 with TRBJ1-2, with a weak D call TRBD1 (5 bases). CDR3 length: 15 residues. V lost 5 bases, J lost 4 bases, and 20 bases lay in between. CDR1 and CDR2 (germline): DFQATT, SNEGSKA (reference sequence). In nucleotides, the CDR3 is TGCAGTGCTGGCCAACCTCTCGGGGGTCTCTATGGCTACACCTTC. Protein product: CSAGQPLGGLYGYTF.

This clonotype has a handful of counts. The chain uses TRBV9 and TRBJ2-7, with 10 bases fitting TRBD2. The CDR3 has 13 amino acids. The germline V gene has CDR1 SGDLS and CDR2 YYNGEE. The junction had 4 bases not matched to a gene; V was cut back by 3 bases and J by 7 bases. CDR3 protein: CASSDPTSGEQYF. CDR3 coding DNA: TGTGCCAGCAGCGACCCGACTAGCGGGGAGCAGTACTTC.

This clonotype came up many times. V gene TRBV10-3 combines with J gene TRBJ2-1; D remains ambiguous. The CDR3 consists of 12 residues. Germline assignment: CDR1 ENHRY and CDR2 SYGVKD. Trimming took off 6 bases at V and 8 bases at J, with 11 bases between the two ends. The CDR3 is CAISGLGYEQFF. Here the CDR3 DNA reads TGTGCCATCAGCGGTCTAGGTTATGAGCAGTTCTTC.

This clonotype was counted a few times. V and J are TRBV12-3 or TRBV12-4 and TRBJ1-5; D is perhaps TRBD1 (6 bases). The CDR3 consists of 13 residues. V was cut by 10 bases and J by 11 bases, with 21 bases left in between. The CDR3 here is CATLGASERAQHF. DNA of the CDR3: TGTGCCACCCTGGGGGCCAGCGAAAGGGCCCAGCATTTT.